Listed below are T cell receptor beta chains from one sample, sequenced in a study of cytomegalovirus exposure and HLA in healthy donors. Clones were read by immunoSEQ multiplex PCR, and TCRdb kept only the in-frame ones, dropping some. The table has approximately 88,000 clones, 76% seen once; the top ten hold approximately 1.4%. Sequencing was carried out using PBMCs. The source of these receptors is a male donor in good health and CMV-seronegative. CDR3s include the opening cysteine and the closing phenylalanine or tryptophan. The D gene is left open where the match is weak. For some rows the clone size is stated as once, few or many, or as a class when expanded; others skip it.

d_gene: -
abundance: -
v_gene: TRBV9
j_gene: TRBJ1-1
CDR3nt: TGTGCCAGCAGCGTCGGACAAGGGGCGTTGGACACTGAAGCTTTCTTT
CDR3aa: CASSVGQGALDTEAFF

d_gene: -
abundance: -
v_gene: TRBV29-1
j_gene: TRBJ2-3
CDR3nt: TGCAGCAGCACCGGGCAGGGCGGGGGCACAGATACGCAGTATTTT
CDR3aa: CSSTGQGGGTDTQYF

d_gene: -
abundance: -
v_gene: TRBV19
j_gene: TRBJ2-3
CDR3nt: TGTGCCAGTCGCGACATCAGGGTCCCCACAGATACGCAGTATTTT
CDR3aa: CASRDIRVPTDTQYF

d_gene: TRBD1
abundance: -
v_gene: TRBV28
j_gene: TRBJ1-2
CDR3nt: TGTGCCAGCAGTCCCGGACAGGGGAACTATGGCTACACCTTC
CDR3aa: CASSPGQGNYGYTF

d_gene: -
abundance: -
v_gene: TRBV19
j_gene: TRBJ1-5
CDR3nt: TGTGCCAGTAGTATATTTAGCCAGACTTATAGCAATCAGCCCCAGCATTTT
CDR3aa: CASSIFSQTYSNQPQHF

d_gene: TRBD2
abundance: few
v_gene: TRBV5-1
j_gene: TRBJ2-7
CDR3nt: TGCGCCAGCAGCTTGTGTTGCGGGGGGGGAGCCTACGAGCAGTACTTC
CDR3aa: CASSLCCGGGAYEQYF

d_gene: TRBD2
abundance: -
v_gene: TRBV7-9
j_gene: TRBJ2-3
CDR3nt: TGTGCCAGCAGCACGCACCGACTAGCGGGTAGCACAGATACGCAGTATTTT
CDR3aa: CASSTHRLAGSTDTQYF

d_gene: -
abundance: -
v_gene: TRBV6-1
j_gene: TRBJ1-3
CDR3nt: TGTGCCAGCAGCCGGACAGAAGGAAACACCATATATTTT
CDR3aa: CASSRTEGNTIYF

d_gene: -
abundance: -
v_gene: TRBV19
j_gene: TRBJ1-1
CDR3nt: TGTGCCAGTAGTAACCCGGGATTGAACACTGAAGCTTTCTTT
CDR3aa: CASSNPGLNTEAFF

d_gene: TRBD1
abundance: -
v_gene: TRBV19
j_gene: TRBJ1-1
CDR3nt: TGTGCCAGTAGCAAGGACAGGGTCGGGACTGAAGCTTTCTTT
CDR3aa: CASSKDRVGTEAFF

d_gene: -
abundance: -
v_gene: TRBV7-2
j_gene: TRBJ2-7
CDR3nt: TGTGCCAGCAGCTTAGTCAGGCAGTCCCACTACGAGCAGTACTTC
CDR3aa: CASSLVRQSHYEQYF

d_gene: -
abundance: few
v_gene: TRBV27
j_gene: TRBJ1-2
CDR3nt: TGTGCCAGCAGTGGCCAACCGGGACACAGCTACACCTTC
CDR3aa: CASSGQPGHSYTF

d_gene: TRBD2
abundance: -
v_gene: TRBV15
j_gene: TRBJ2-7
CDR3nt: TGTGCCACCAGCAGAGGGGGGCTAGCGGGAGGGCCAATCTTC
CDR3aa: CATSRGGLAGGPIF

d_gene: TRBD1
abundance: few
v_gene: TRBV19
j_gene: TRBJ1-1
CDR3nt: TGTGCCAGCGGGACAGGCGGAGACACTGAAGCTTTCTTT
CDR3aa: CASGTGGDTEAFF

d_gene: -
abundance: -
v_gene: TRBV7-2
j_gene: TRBJ1-1
CDR3nt: TGTGCCAGCAGCGTCCGGGTCCCATTGAACACTGAAGCTTTCTTT
CDR3aa: CASSVRVPLNTEAFF

d_gene: TRBD1
abundance: -
v_gene: TRBV9
j_gene: TRBJ1-2
CDR3nt: TGTGCCAGCAGCCCGGGACAGGGGGCATGGTATGGCTACACCTTC
CDR3aa: CASSPGQGAWYGYTF

d_gene: -
abundance: -
v_gene: TRBV6-5
j_gene: TRBJ1-6
CDR3nt: TGTGCCAGCAGTTACTCCGGGACTTATTCACCCCTCCACTTT
CDR3aa: CASSYSGTYSPLHF

d_gene: -
abundance: once
v_gene: TRBV7-9
j_gene: TRBJ2-7
CDR3nt: TGTGCCAGCAGCTTAGGACAAACGACCCACGCCGAGCAGTACTTC
CDR3aa: CASSLGQTTHAEQYF

d_gene: -
abundance: -
v_gene: TRBV6-1
j_gene: TRBJ2-1
CDR3nt: TGTGCCAGCAGTTCGAGCCGGAATGAGCAGTTCTTC
CDR3aa: CASSSSRNEQFF

d_gene: -
abundance: few
v_gene: TRBV6-1
j_gene: TRBJ2-2
CDR3nt: TGTGCCAGCAGCCTAGGGGCGGTCGGGGAGCTGTTTTTT
CDR3aa: CASSLGAVGELFF

d_gene: TRBD1
abundance: -
v_gene: TRBV19
j_gene: TRBJ1-1
CDR3nt: TGTGCCAGTAGTGTCTCAGGGGGATCGGGAGCTTTCTTT
CDR3aa: CASSVSGGSGAFF

d_gene: TRBD1
abundance: -
v_gene: TRBV18
j_gene: TRBJ2-2
CDR3nt: TGTGCCAGCTCCTCGATGGACAGGGAGACGAACACCGGGGAGCTGTTTTTT
CDR3aa: CASSSMDRETNTGELFF

d_gene: -
abundance: once
v_gene: TRBV11-2
j_gene: TRBJ2-6
CDR3nt: TGTGCCAGCAGCCTCCTGTGGGGGGACTCTGGGGCCAACGTCCTGACTTTC
CDR3aa: CASSLLWGDSGANVLTF

d_gene: TRBD2
abundance: -
v_gene: TRBV2
j_gene: TRBJ2-2
CDR3nt: TGTGCCAGCACCTACGGGACTAGCGGGATTACCGGGGAGCTGTTTTTT
CDR3aa: CASTYGTSGITGELFF

d_gene: TRBD1
abundance: -
v_gene: TRBV6-6
j_gene: TRBJ2-7
CDR3nt: TGTGCCAGCAGCCCGGACAGGACTCACTACGAGCAGTACTTC
CDR3aa: CASSPDRTHYEQYF

d_gene: TRBD1
abundance: -
v_gene: TRBV5-4
j_gene: TRBJ2-3
CDR3nt: TGTGCCAGCAGCTCGCAGGGGGCGGGAGATACGCAGTATTTT
CDR3aa: CASSSQGAGDTQYF

d_gene: -
abundance: -
v_gene: TRBV10-1
j_gene: TRBJ1-1
CDR3nt: TGCGCCAGCAGTGAGGGCAGGGCAGCCGAAGCTTTCTTT
CDR3aa: CASSEGRAAEAFF

d_gene: TRBD1
abundance: -
v_gene: TRBV19
j_gene: TRBJ1-6
CDR3nt: TGTGCCAGTAGTATCGGGCAGGGGGGAAATTCACCCCTCCACTTT
CDR3aa: CASSIGQGGNSPLHF

d_gene: -
abundance: -
v_gene: TRBV28
j_gene: TRBJ2-2
CDR3nt: TGTGCCAGCAGTCCCTCCGGGGAGCTGTTTTTT
CDR3aa: CASSPSGELFF

d_gene: -
abundance: -
v_gene: TRBV10-2
j_gene: TRBJ2-1
CDR3nt: TGCGCCACCACCGACAGGAATGAGCAGTTCTTC
CDR3aa: CATTDRNEQFF

d_gene: TRBD1
abundance: -
v_gene: TRBV11-3
j_gene: TRBJ1-2
CDR3nt: TGTGCCAGCAGCTTCACAGGGGGTCATGGCTACACCTTC
CDR3aa: CASSFTGGHGYTF

d_gene: TRBD1
abundance: few
v_gene: TRBV5-8
j_gene: TRBJ2-3
CDR3nt: TGTGCCAGCAGGAGACAGGGGATAGTCACAGATACGCAGTATTTT
CDR3aa: CASRRQGIVTDTQYF

d_gene: TRBD1
abundance: -
v_gene: TRBV6-6
j_gene: TRBJ1-1
CDR3nt: TGTGCCAGCAGTTCACAGGGGGCAGGAACTGAAGCTTTCTTT
CDR3aa: CASSSQGAGTEAFF

d_gene: TRBD1
abundance: -
v_gene: TRBV5-4
j_gene: TRBJ2-3
CDR3nt: TGTGCCAGCAGCCGCAGGGGGTCAGATACGCAGTATTTT
CDR3aa: CASSRRGSDTQYF

d_gene: TRBD2
abundance: -
v_gene: TRBV11-2
j_gene: TRBJ2-3
CDR3nt: TGTGCCAGCAGCGGGGGGGTCGGAGATACGCAGTATTTT
CDR3aa: CASSGGVGDTQYF

d_gene: TRBD2
abundance: -
v_gene: TRBV9
j_gene: TRBJ2-3
CDR3nt: TGTGCCAGCAGCGTATCGGGAGGGCCAGGAGATACGCAGTATTTT
CDR3aa: CASSVSGGPGDTQYF

d_gene: -
abundance: -
v_gene: TRBV5-8
j_gene: TRBJ2-1
CDR3nt: TGTGCCAGCAGCTTGGCCGCGATCCACGCGTCCTACAATGAGCAGTTCTTC
CDR3aa: CASSLAAIHASYNEQFF

d_gene: TRBD2
abundance: -
v_gene: TRBV9
j_gene: TRBJ2-3
CDR3nt: TGTGCCAGCAGCGCGACTAGCGGGAGGGCCACAGATACGCAGTATTTT
CDR3aa: CASSATSGRATDTQYF